This TCR beta chain comes out of a study of beta chain features in type 1 diabetes (dated by TCRdb to the late 2010s). General notes on the study: Mean age, gender distribution, total cell number and subset yield did not differ between patients and healthy donors. Regulatory and stem cell-like memory subsets were isolated from only 8 patients and about eight healthy donors, whereas naive and central memory subsets came from all 30 or so donors. In the study, TCRB repertoires of sorted circulating CD4+ T cell subsets from recently diagnosed type 1 diabetes patients were compared with those of matched healthy donors. A total of roughly 100 million sorted cells were examined across all samples, and RNA yield correlated strongly with the number of cells per subset.

This clone occurred a few times. Its binding antigen is unknown. No much larger clone is present one base from it, and per-base qualities are unavailable. What the authors observed across the whole study: Naive, central memory and regulatory TCRB repertoires appeared to be more alike among patients than among healthy donors. Patients with type 1 diabetes made fewer insertions and deleted more nucleotides at VDJ recombination sites, implying thymic rearrangement abnormalities. Shorter templates might have been favored by PCR, but patient and control samples were amplified and corrected together, so both groups would have been affected equally by any skew. Sequencing cDNA rather than genomic DNA could over-represent highly expressing activated cells, although activation and CD3 levels did not differ between groups. Type 1 diabetes patients showed a moderate but significant shortening of TCRB CDR3 length in all four CD4+ subsets. Because small numbers of individuals were included in the HLA sub-analyses, any influence of HLA type on TCRB rearrangement was left unresolved.

The CDR3 goes from the cysteine to the phenylalanine over 11 residues. Just the 33-base CDR3 DNA is kept, in frame starting at base 1. V gives up 6 bases and J gives up 4 bases, and the segment between their germline ends measures 4 bases. CDR1 and CDR2, looked up from the germline V gene, are SGHTA and FQGNSA. From each donor, a single peripheral blood sample of about 110 mL on average was drawn into heparinised tubes. A BD FACSAria II and a panel including CD45RO, CCR7, CD25, CD127, CD95 and CD27 were used to sort naive, central memory, regulatory and stem cell-like memory CD4+ T cells. A purity above 95% was achieved for all sorted populations. PBMCs were separated immediately by Lymphoprep density gradient centrifugation and were stained directly, without being cultured. So that batch effects would be minimized, each experiment stained and sorted samples in pairs, pairing one healthy donor with one patient.

The entire amount of isolated RNA was reverse transcribed using the High Capacity cDNA Reverse Transcription Kit, so the sequenced TCRB transcripts were expressed ones. Deep immunoSEQ sequencing was performed on naive, central memory and regulatory T cell samples, with an average of roughly 4 million total reads per sample. Sorted cells were lysed in RLT buffer, and RNA was extracted using DNase-treated RNeasy Micro or Mini kits according to cell number. To prevent cross-contamination, each cell subset was processed individually, whereas patient and healthy donor samples were processed jointly. The immunoSEQ multiplex PCR was used to amplify TCRB sequences from cDNA, generating 87-bp fragments that spanned the CDR3 region. The amplicons were sequenced using the Illumina HiSeq platform. The paper's processing steps were these. Synthetic template baselines were used to correct PCR bias computationally, reads within Hamming distance 2 were collapsed together, and singletons that could not be merged were discarded. By aligning reads against IMGT, V, D and J genes, CDR3 length, and insertions or deletions at six rearrangement sites were assigned. Within each subset, clonotype counts were normalized to sorted cell number, after which true diversity and Gini coefficients were computed with the tcR R package. The overlap coefficient, calculated on TCRB nucleotide sequences, was used to measure repertoire sharing. TCRdb retrieved this table from immuneACCESS and kept in-frame rearrangements only. Not all clones are present; in checked studies, unresolved V genes account for under half, and no reason is known for the remainder. V and J calls and clone size are given by that table; D and trimming were obtained from the DNA. This sample gives roughly 300,000 clones in total; approximately 15% of them show up just once. Over 5.5% of the sample rests with the top ten.

The sequence was collected from a man aged 25 to 40 in good health. Input material: central memory CD4+ T cells from blood. Recombination joined TRBV7-2 with TRBJ2-1, with the D gene call left open. The DNA sequence is TGTGCCAGCAGAAAGTACAATGAGCAGTTCTTC. It codes for CASRKYNEQFF.